This TCR beta chain was sequenced for a study of cytotoxic CD8 clonotypes in ibrutinib-treated CLL. Study conclusions and caveats: The clonality rise at ibrutinib response reflected private clonotype expansion.

The intended depth for sequencing was 1 in 200,000 to 1 in 1 million T cells. TCRdb keeps only in-frame clones here, not all; method: immunoSEQ multiplex PCR. In the table there are 200,000 to 250,000 clones, 60% to 80% of which are singletons. The CDR3 loop spans 12 amino acids. Trimming left V 3 bases short and J 4 bases short, with 6 bases between. CDR1 and CDR2 from the germline V gene are SNHLY and FYNNEI. Points on this clone: Its matching antigen is unknown.

The source material was PBMCs, sampled after 12 months of ibrutinib treatment. This chain connects TRBV2 to TRBJ1-2; D not certain. The source is a human donor with chronic lymphocytic leukemia. CDR3 residues: CASSEDAYGYTF. In nucleotides, the CDR3 is TGTGCCAGCAGTGAGGACGCCTATGGCTACACCTTC.